The 8 T cell receptor beta chains in this list originate from one sample, sequenced in a study of graft-versus-host responses after intestinal transplantation (dated by TCRdb to the early 2020s). Receptors were amplified or captured by the immunoSEQ multiplex PCR assay. The immuneACCESS repertoire file appears here via TCRdb, limited to in-frame rearrangements. These files lack a portion of the clones; in checked studies, under half of the deficit traces to unresolved V genes, and the cause of the others is not known. For this sample there are about 90,000 clones; less than 90% appear just once. The top ten clones comprise 15% to 20% of the sample. The sample's time point label, decoded: cells obtained before transplantation from donor or recipient. Antigens for these TCRs are unknown. The sample consisted of unstimulated CD8+ T cells sorted from spleen or lymph node cells, taken before intestinal transplant. The receptors derive from a human donor who received an intestinal transplant.

This chain joins TRBV2 and TRBJ2-7, with no clear D. CDR1 SNHLY and CDR2 FYNNEI come from the germline V gene. Trimming took 4 bases from V and 13 from J, leaving 11 bases between them. This CDR3 spans 10 amino acids. The CDR3 spells CASSVLELYF. As DNA, the CDR3 is TGTGCCAGCAGTGTTTTGGAGTTATACTTC.

J is TRBJ2-7 and V is TRBV27; a possible D gene is TRBD1 (7 bases). The ends were cut back, 5 bases at V and 7 bases at J, with 18 bases in the middle. The CDR3 has 14 amino acids. Germline values: CDR1 MNHEY, CDR2 SMNVEV (reference sequence). The CDR3 spells CASSPGLEGAEQYF. The CDR3 coding sequence is TGTGCCAGCAGTCCGGGACTCGAGGGGGCGGAGCAGTACTTC.

The chain has TRBV10-1 and TRBJ2-3; 10 bases map to TRBD2. J lost 7 bases, V lost 2 bases, and 12 bases had no gene match. The length of the CDR3 is 17 residues. CDR1 and CDR2 (germline): WNHNN, SYGVQD (reference sequence). CDR3 protein: CASSETSGVPDSHTQYF. The CDR3 DNA sequence: TGCGCCAGCAGTGAGACTAGCGGGGTGCCAGACTCACATACGCAGTATTTT.

The chain has TRBV10-2 and TRBJ1-1, with D possibly TRBD1 on 5 matching bases. The CDR3 is 17 residues long. CDR1 and CDR2 (germline): WSHSY, SAAADI. V lost 9 bases and J 4 bases, leaving 27 bases between the germline ends. The CDR3 nucleotides read TGCGCCAGTATAACCGGAAACGGGGCCGCCGCCGGCACTGAAGCTTTCTTT. The encoded protein is CASITGNGAAAGTEAFF.

The gene calls are TRBV5-4 and TRBJ1-5, with 9 bases aligning to TRBD1. The CDR3 runs to 13 residues. The germline V gene has CDR1 SGHNT and CDR2 YYREEE (reference sequence). V trimming: 4 bases; J trimming: 7 bases; junction bases outside the gene matches: 3. In DNA form, the CDR3 reads TGTGCCAGCAGCCTGGGACAGGGACAGCCCCAGCATTTT. The encoded protein is CASSLGQGQPQHF.

This chain connects TRBV6-5 to TRBJ2-1; D is uncertain. Germline values: CDR1 MNHEY, CDR2 SVGAGI. The V end was cut by 2 bases, the J end by 9 bases, with 11 bases between. The CDR3 length is 13 residues. CDR3 in DNA: TGTGCCAGCAGTTACCAGCCAACCGGTGAGCAGTTCTTC. This translates into CASSYQPTGEQFF.

The rearrangement uses TRBV4-1 and TRBJ1-6; weak D call: TRBD1 (5 bases). This CDR3 has 17 residues. V was clipped by 0 bases and J by 4 bases, with 13 bases between them. The germline V gene has CDR1 MGHRA and CDR2 YSYEKL. The CDR3 nucleotides read TGCGCCAGCAGCCAAGATGGTGGCAGGGCATATAATTCACCCCTCCACTTT. This codes for CASSQDGGRAYNSPLHF.

J is TRBJ2-1 and V is TRBV5-1; 8 bases agree with TRBD1. The J segment lost 6 bases and the V segment lost 1 base, leaving 6 bases of the junction unmatched. The CDR3 spans 15 residues. CDR1 SGHRS and CDR2 YFSETQ come from the germline V gene. This CDR3 reads CASSLSGGGSNEQFF. The DNA of the CDR3 is TGCGCCAGCAGCTTGTCAGGGGGCGGAAGCAATGAGCAGTTCTTC.